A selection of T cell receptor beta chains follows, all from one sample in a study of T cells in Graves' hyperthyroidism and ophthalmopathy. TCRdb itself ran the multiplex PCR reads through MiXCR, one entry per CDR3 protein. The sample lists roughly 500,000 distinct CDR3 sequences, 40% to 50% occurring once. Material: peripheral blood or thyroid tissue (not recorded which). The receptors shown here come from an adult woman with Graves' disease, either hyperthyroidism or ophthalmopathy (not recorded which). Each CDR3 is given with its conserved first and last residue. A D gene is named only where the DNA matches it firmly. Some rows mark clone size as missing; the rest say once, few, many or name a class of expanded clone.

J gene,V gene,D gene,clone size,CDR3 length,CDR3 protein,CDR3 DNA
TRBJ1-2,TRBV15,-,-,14,CATSVEPGIYGYTF,TGTGCCACCAGCGTTGAGCCAGGGATCTATGGCTACACCTTC
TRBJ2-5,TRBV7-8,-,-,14,CASSLPGPQETQYF,TGTGCCAGCAGCTTACCAGGCCCACAAGAGACCCAGTACTTC
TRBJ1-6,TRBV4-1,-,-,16,CASSLLMGTAISPLHF,TGCGCCAGCAGCCTACTCATGGGCACGGCAATTTCACCCCTCCACTTT
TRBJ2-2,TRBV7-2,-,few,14,CASSLAQYTGELFF,TGTGCCAGCAGCTTAGCGCAGTACACCGGGGAGCTGTTTTTT
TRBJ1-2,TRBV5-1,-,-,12,CASSLYNQGYTF,TGCGCCAGCAGCTTGTACAATCAGGGCTACACCTTC
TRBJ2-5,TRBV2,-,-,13,CASIRGLGETQYF,TGTGCCAGCATTCGGGGGTTGGGAGAGACCCAGTACTTC
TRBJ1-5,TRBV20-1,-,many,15,CSARTQSVGNQPQHF,TGCAGTGCCCGAACCCAATCGGTTGGCAATCAGCCCCAGCATTTT
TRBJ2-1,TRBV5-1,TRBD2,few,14,CASSREGRYNEQFF,TGCGCCAGCAGCCGGGAGGGCCGGTACAATGAGCAGTTCTTC
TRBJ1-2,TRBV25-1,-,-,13,CASSERNLYGYTF,TGTGCCAGCAGTGAACGAAACCTATATGGCTACACCTTC
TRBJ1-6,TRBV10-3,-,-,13,CAISDSLDSPLHF,TGTGCCATCAGTGACAGCTTAGATTCACCCCTCCACTTT
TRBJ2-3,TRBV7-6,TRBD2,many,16,CASSLQGLAGSDTQYF,TGTGCCAGCAGCTTACAGGGACTAGCGGGTTCAGATACGCAGTATTTT
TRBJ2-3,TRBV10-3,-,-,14,CASEGGPPADTQYF,TGTGCCTCCGAGGGGGGTCCTCCGGCAGATACGCAGTATTTT
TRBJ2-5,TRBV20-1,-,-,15,CSARDHGTLRETQYF,TGCAGTGCTAGAGATCATGGAACCCTGAGGGAGACCCAGTACTTC
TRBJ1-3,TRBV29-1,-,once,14,CSAASYLRRNTIYF,TGCAGCGCTGCGTCCTACCTTAGGAGAAACACCATATATTTT
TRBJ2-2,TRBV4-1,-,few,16,CASSQETALFMKELFF,TGCGCCAGCAGCCAAGAAACTGCACTTTTCATGAAGGAGCTGTTTTTT
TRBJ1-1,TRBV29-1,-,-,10,CSVVDREAFF,TGCAGCGTCGTAGACAGGGAAGCTTTCTTT
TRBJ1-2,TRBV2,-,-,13,CASTEGGPVGYTF,TGTGCCAGCACGGAAGGGGGTCCGGTCGGCTACACCTTC
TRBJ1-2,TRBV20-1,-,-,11,CSARHVGGYTF,TGCAGTGCTAGACATGTCGGAGGATACACCTTC
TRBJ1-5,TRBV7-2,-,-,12,CASSLETGPQHF,TGTGCCAGCAGCTTAGAAACAGGGCCCCAGCATTTT
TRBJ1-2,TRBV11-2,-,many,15,CASSAYSTSNYGYTF,TGTGCCAGCAGCGCTTACAGTACTTCTAACTATGGCTACACCTTC
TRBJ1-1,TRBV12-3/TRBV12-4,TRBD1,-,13,CASSRDRVSEAFF,TGCGCCAGCAGCCGGGACAGAGTCTCTGAAGCTTTCTTT
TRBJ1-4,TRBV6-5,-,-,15,CASSLTTGNNEKLFF,TGTGCCAGCAGTCTCACAACAGGGAATAATGAAAAACTGTTTTTT
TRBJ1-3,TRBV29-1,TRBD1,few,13,CSVGQVSGNTIYF,TGCAGCGTCGGACAGGTCTCTGGAAACACCATATATTTT
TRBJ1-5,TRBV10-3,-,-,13,CAISESLAETQHF,TGTGCCATCAGTGAGTCGCTAGCAGAGACCCAGCATTTT
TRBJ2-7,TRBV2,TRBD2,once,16,CASSPAGLAGTYEQYF,TGTGCCAGCAGTCCGGCGGGACTAGCGGGCACCTACGAGCAGTACTTC
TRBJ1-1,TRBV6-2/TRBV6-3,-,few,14,CASTRPGRNTEAFF,TGTGCCAGCACCCGACCCGGCAGGAACACTGAAGCTTTCTTT
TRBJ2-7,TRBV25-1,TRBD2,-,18,CASSQANIAGGTSYEQYF,TGTGCCAGCAGCCAAGCAAATATAGCGGGAGGTACCTCCTACGAGCAGTACTTC
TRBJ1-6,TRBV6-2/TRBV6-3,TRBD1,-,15,CASSHPGTGFRPLHF,TGTGCCAGCAGTCACCCCGGGACAGGGTTTAGACCCCTCCACTTT
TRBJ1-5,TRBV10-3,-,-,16,CAISPARGNSNQPQHF,TGTGCCATCAGCCCCGCCCGAGGGAATAGCAATCAGCCCCAGCATTTT
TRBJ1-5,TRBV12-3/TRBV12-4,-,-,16,CASSLASTGTAQPQHF,TGTGCCAGCAGTTTAGCCTCAACAGGGACCGCTCAGCCCCAGCATTTT
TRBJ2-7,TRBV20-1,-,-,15,CSASSHGHGPYEQYF,TGCAGTGCTAGCAGCCACGGGCACGGACCCTACGAGCAGTACTTC
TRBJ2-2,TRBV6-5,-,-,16,CASSYRQYPNTGELFF,TGTGCCAGCAGTTACAGGCAGTACCCGAACACCGGGGAGCTGTTTTTT
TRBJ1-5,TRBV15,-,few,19,CATSRPEAGEGGGNQPQHF,TGTGCCACCAGCAGACCAGAGGCAGGGGAAGGCGGCGGCAATCAGCCCCAGCATTTT
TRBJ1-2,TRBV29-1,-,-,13,CSVRFKSRYGYTF,TGCAGCGTTCGGTTCAAATCCCGCTATGGCTACACCTTC
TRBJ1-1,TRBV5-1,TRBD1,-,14,CASSLEGGTGDAFF,TGCGCCAGCAGCTTGGAGGGCGGGACAGGGGACGCTTTCTTT
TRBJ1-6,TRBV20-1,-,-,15,CSASEDTTYNSPLHF,TGCAGTGCTAGTGAGGACACCACCTATAATTCACCCCTCCACTTT
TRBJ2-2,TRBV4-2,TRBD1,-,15,CASSLTGGSTGELFF,TGTGCCAGCAGCCTGACAGGGGGATCGACCGGGGAGCTGTTTTTT
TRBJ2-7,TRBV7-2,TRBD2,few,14,CASSLGAGGPKQYF,TGTGCCAGCAGTTTGGGAGCGGGAGGACCCAAGCAGTACTTC
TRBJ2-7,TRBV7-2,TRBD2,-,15,CASSAALAGVYEQYF,TGTGCCAGCAGTGCTGCACTAGCGGGAGTTTACGAGCAGTACTTC
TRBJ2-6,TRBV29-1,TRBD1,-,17,CSVDPGTGGDGANVLTF,TGCAGCGTTGACCCTGGGACAGGGGGTGATGGGGCCAACGTCCTGACTTTC
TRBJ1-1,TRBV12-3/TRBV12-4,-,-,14,CASTTSQGNTEAFF,TGTGCCAGCACCACCTCTCAGGGGAACACTGAAGCTTTCTTT
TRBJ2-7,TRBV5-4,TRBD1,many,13,CASGGQGTYEQYF,TGTGCCAGCGGGGGACAGGGGACCTACGAGCAGTACTTC
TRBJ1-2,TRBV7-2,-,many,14,CASSYRVRDYGYTF,TGTGCCAGCAGCTACAGGGTGAGGGACTATGGCTACACCTTC
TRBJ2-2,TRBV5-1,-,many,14,CASSNRDPTGELFF,TGCGCCAGCAGCAACCGGGACCCCACCGGGGAGCTGTTTTTT